This TCR beta chain was recovered during a study of post-analysis software for immune sequencing data. Across the study: Included among the disease courses, which were recorded for the cohort, were relapsing-remitting, secondary progressive and progressive-relapsing multiple sclerosis. Regarding the study as a whole: When compared against controls, multiple sclerosis patients showed significantly lower normalized Chao1 diversity. Patients had higher frequencies than controls of a few TRBV segments, including TRBV5-6, TRBV5-1 and TRBV20-1. Batch-mates among the samples co-clustered strongly by F measure.

This clonotype was counted a few times. Its antigen is currently unknown. V dropped 8 bases and J dropped 5; count of bases not matched to a gene: 9. The CDR3 totals 15 residues. The V gene's germline CDR1 is ENHRY and CDR2 SYGVKD. Unique-molecular-identifier-tagged TCR beta cDNA libraries were used. Input amounts of about 0.95 to 11 million T cells were used. These gave about 500,000 cDNA molecules, so each molecule approximated one T cell. TCRdb reanalysed the PCR reads using MiXCR and keeps one entry per CDR3 protein. The table records roughly 800,000 distinct CDR3 sequences, around 50% of them present only once.

The sequencing sample was made of blood. The TCR sequence derives from a girl aged 10 to 17 with multiple sclerosis. The chain carries TRBV10-3 and TRBJ2-5, with 12 bases that match TRBD1. The CDR3 is CAISQGQGAVETQYF. In DNA form, the CDR3 reads TGTGCCATCTCGCAGGGACAGGGGGCAGTGGAGACCCAGTACTTC.